This entry describes one T cell receptor beta chain. Its antigen has not been determined. It has no much larger one-base neighbor in the sample; base qualities were not kept. The data belong to a study of siplizumab effects on memory and regulatory T cells (dated by TCRdb to between 2019 and 2020). For the wider study: The study examined how the anti-CD2 antibody siplizumab affects alloreactive T-cell subsets in allogeneic mixed lymphocyte reactions built from human PBMCs.

Receptor libraries were prepared by the immunoSEQ multiplex PCR assay. Each sample had roughly 100,000 TCR templates assayed by the deep sequencing platform. Genomic DNA extracted from sorted T cells was the material used for TCRbeta CDR3 sequencing. The authors processed their data as follows. The R programming language was used for clonal analysis of TCRbeta CDR3 data. Comparing unstimulated samples against CFSE-low samples taken after the reaction was how alloreactive CD4+ and CD8+ clones were defined. By matching sequences to the repertoires of sorted unstimulated Treg and non-Treg cells, each alloreactive CD4+ clone was assigned a regulatory or non-regulatory origin. TCRdb stores this immuneACCESS table with in-frame sequences only. Part of the clones is absent; in the studies checked, under half of the shortfall reflects unresolved V genes, and no reason is known for the rest. V, J and clone size are those of that table, while D and trimming were read from the DNA. This sample has tens of thousands of clones in its table, and roughly 90% of those were observed once. The ten most abundant clones make up around 0.25% of the sample.

Unstimulated CD4+ memory cells were also sequenced in three donor pairs, together with CD4+ naive, CD8+ TEMRA, CD8+ naive and CD8+ effector memory subsets. Sorted unstimulated T cells and proliferating T cells recovered from mixed lymphocyte reactions were subjected to TCRbeta CDR3 sequencing. Fresh whole blood from ten HLA-typed healthy donors was used as the source from which PBMCs were isolated. Points the paper makes about the study in general: Unstimulated naive T cells appeared more diverse than memory T cells, and naive cells seemed to contribute substantially to the alloresponse. Whether proliferating Tregs from siplizumab cultures were suppressive was not functionally confirmed. Siplizumab significantly lowered the cumulative frequency of alloreactive sequences that could be traced to unstimulated CD4+ memory T cells. Among mappable alloreactive CD4+ clones, an average Treg-derived fraction of less than 70% was observed with siplizumab, compared with 25% to 30% in control reactions. A naive or memory phenotype could not be assigned to roughly 75-95% of proliferating CD4+ or CD8+ clones. Because sequences below about 10^-5 frequency were poorly captured, only a minor fraction of alloreactive clones could be mapped to unstimulated subsets.

Per the germline V gene, MNHEY is the CDR1 and SVGAGI is the CDR2. Cut back by 5 bases and 2 bases, the V and J ends lie 12 bases apart. Spanning cysteine to phenylalanine, the CDR3 consists of 14 amino acids. This entry keeps only the CDR3 DNA: 42 bases, framed from base 1. The sequence was obtained from a human donor in good health. Recombination connected TRBV6-5 to TRBJ1-2, with no confidently assigned D gene. Material: naive CD4+ T cells sorted from blood. The cell subset or site label on this specimen signifies: unstimulated naive T cells. CDR3 protein: CASSRDGRNYGYTF. In nucleotide form, the sequence is TGTGCCAGCAGTCGCGACGGACGAAACTATGGCTACACCTTC.